The rows below give T cell receptor beta chains drawn from one sample of a study of shared clonotypes between healthy human individuals. TCRdb's table, derived via immunoSEQ multiplex PCR, lists solely in-frame clones and lacks some. The repertoire includes about 770,000 clones, 72% of them detected once, and 1.8% sits in the top ten. Sequencing input: memory CD4+ T cells sorted from blood. The receptors were gathered from a woman between 25 and 40 years old in good health. The CDR3 runs from the conserved cysteine through the conserved F or W. Each record gives: V gene, clone size, J gene, D gene, CDR3 DNA, CDR3 protein. D genes are given only for firm matches. Rows give clone size only sometimes, using once, few, many, or a class for an expanded clone.

V: TRBV6-1; size: -; J: TRBJ2-3; D: -; DNA: TGTGCCAGCAGACAGAACGGGGCGCAAGATACGCAGTATTTT; CDR3: CASRQNGAQDTQYF
V: TRBV5-4; size: -; J: TRBJ2-2; D: TRBD1; DNA: TGTGCCAGCAGCTTGGTCCCCCTACAGGGGCAAATCATTAAGGCCGGGGAGCTGTTTTTT; CDR3: CASSLVPLQGQIIKAGELFF
V: TRBV27; size: -; J: TRBJ2-7; D: TRBD2; DNA: TGTGCCAGCAGTCCTCTAGCGGGAGGCTCCTACGAGCAGTACTTC; CDR3: CASSPLAGGSYEQYF
V: TRBV5-1; size: -; J: TRBJ2-7; D: -; DNA: TGCGCCAGCAGCCCCGGCCAGGGGAGGGACGAGCAGTACTTC; CDR3: CASSPGQGRDEQYF
V: TRBV7-2; size: -; J: TRBJ1-1; D: -; DNA: TGTGCCAGCAGCCTAGGGGGTGTCTGGGAGACTGAAGCTTTCTTT; CDR3: CASSLGGVWETEAFF
V: TRBV9; size: -; J: TRBJ2-5; D: -; DNA: TGTGCCAGCAGCCCCCGAAGCGTTGTGTCGCAAGAGACCCAGTACTTC; CDR3: CASSPRSVVSQETQYF
V: TRBV2; size: -; J: TRBJ2-2; D: -; DNA: TGTGCCAGCAGTGATTTAGGTACATCGAACACCGGGGAGCTGTTTTTT; CDR3: CASSDLGTSNTGELFF
V: TRBV25-1; size: -; J: TRBJ2-7; D: -; DNA: TGTGCCAGCAGTGAATTAACCAGCGGGACATTGAAATACGAGCAGTACTTC; CDR3: CASSELTSGTLKYEQYF
V: TRBV7-3; size: -; J: TRBJ2-3; D: TRBD2; DNA: TGTGCCAGCAGCTCGCAACCGGGACTAGATAGGCAGTATTTT; CDR3: CASSSQPGLDRQYF
V: TRBV18; size: once; J: TRBJ2-7; D: -; DNA: TGTGCCAGCTCACCGACTAGCTCCTACGAGCAGTACTTC; CDR3: CASSPTSSYEQYF
V: TRBV6-5; size: few; J: TRBJ2-5; D: TRBD1; DNA: TGTGCCAGCAGGGGGGACAGGGGTAAAGAGACCCAGTACTTC; CDR3: CASRGDRGKETQYF
V: TRBV7-9; size: -; J: TRBJ1-4; D: -; DNA: TGTGCCAGCAGCTTAGGAGTGGGAGCTAATGAAAAACTGTTTTTT; CDR3: CASSLGVGANEKLFF
V: TRBV28; size: -; J: TRBJ2-3; D: -; DNA: TGTGCCAGCAGTGGCAGCCATACGCAGTATTTT; CDR3: CASSGSHTQYF
V: TRBV13; size: -; J: TRBJ2-3; D: TRBD2; DNA: TGTGCCAGCAGCCCCCCTCTAGCGGGATCTGAAGATACGCAGTATTTT; CDR3: CASSPPLAGSEDTQYF
V: TRBV19; size: -; J: TRBJ2-1; D: -; DNA: TGTGCCAGTAGTATTCAGCCGCCCTACAATGAGCAGTTCTTC; CDR3: CASSIQPPYNEQFF
V: TRBV18; size: -; J: TRBJ1-1; D: -; DNA: TGTGCCAGCTCACCGGCCAGGGCCACTGAAGCTTTCTTT; CDR3: CASSPARATEAFF
V: TRBV5-1; size: -; J: TRBJ2-5; D: -; DNA: TGCGCCAGCAGCTACCCTTTTGACATGGTGGACCCGAAGACCCAGTACTTC; CDR3: CASSYPFDMVDPKTQYF
V: TRBV28; size: -; J: TRBJ2-1; D: -; DNA: TGTGCCAGCAGTAGTAGGAGCTCCTACAATGAGCAGTTCTTC; CDR3: CASSSRSSYNEQFF
V: TRBV15; size: few; J: TRBJ2-5; D: -; DNA: TGTGCCACCAGCAGTACACAGGGGAGGGGGGAGCAGTACTTC; CDR3: CATSSTQGRGEQYF
V: TRBV7-9; size: -; J: TRBJ1-4; D: -; DNA: TGTGCCAGCAGCGAGATCGGGACGGGGAATGAAAAACTGTTTTTT; CDR3: CASSEIGTGNEKLFF
V: TRBV6-6; size: -; J: TRBJ1-5; D: TRBD1; DNA: TGTGCCAGCAGTTGGGGACAGGGGATCGTTCAGCCCCAGCATTTT; CDR3: CASSWGQGIVQPQHF
V: TRBV7-3; size: -; J: TRBJ2-1; D: TRBD2; DNA: TGTGCCAGCAGCTGGGCGGGAGGCAATGAGCAGTTCTTC; CDR3: CASSWAGGNEQFF
V: TRBV2; size: -; J: TRBJ2-4; D: -; DNA: TGTGCCAGCAGAGTCGGGGGTTGGAACATTCAGTACTTC; CDR3: CASRVGGWNIQYF
V: TRBV7-6; size: -; J: TRBJ2-1; D: -; DNA: TGTGCCAGCAGCGCCCGACTTGTTAATGAGCAGTTCTTC; CDR3: CASSARLVNEQFF
V: TRBV12-5; size: -; J: TRBJ2-7; D: TRBD2; DNA: TGTGCTAGTGACGGGACTAGCGGAGCCTACGAGCAGTACTTC; CDR3: CASDGTSGAYEQYF
V: TRBV2; size: -; J: TRBJ2-5; D: TRBD1; DNA: TGTGCCAGCAGACAGGGGGCGGGGGAGACCCAGTACTTC; CDR3: CASRQGAGETQYF
V: TRBV5-4; size: -; J: TRBJ1-2; D: TRBD1; DNA: TGTGCCAGCAGCTTGGACAGGGGCCCGTATGGCTACACCTTC; CDR3: CASSLDRGPYGYTF
V: TRBV19; size: once; J: TRBJ2-3; D: -; DNA: TGTGCCACCCGTCCGAGGGGGGTACCCTCAGATACGCAGTATTTT; CDR3: CATRPRGVPSDTQYF
V: TRBV5-1; size: -; J: TRBJ2-3; D: TRBD2; DNA: TGCGCCAGCAGCCGCGGGAGAGATATAGATACGCAGTATTTT; CDR3: CASSRGRDIDTQYF
V: TRBV7-9; size: few; J: TRBJ2-1; D: -; DNA: TGTGCCAGCAGCTTAACGGGAGCTAGTGAGCAGTTCTTC; CDR3: CASSLTGASEQFF
V: TRBV5-1; size: once; J: TRBJ1-2; D: TRBD1; DNA: TGCGCCAGCAGTTTCCCGGGACAGGGGAAGGGAGGGGTCTATGGCTACACCTTC; CDR3: CASSFPGQGKGGVYGYTF
V: TRBV28; size: -; J: TRBJ2-7; D: TRBD1; DNA: TGTGCCAGCAGTTCCGGACAGGGAAGTCCCTACGAGCAGTACTTC; CDR3: CASSSGQGSPYEQYF
V: TRBV6-6; size: -; J: TRBJ2-7; D: TRBD2; DNA: TGTGCCAGCAGTGCGGGAGGGGGGGGTCCCGAGCAGTACTTC; CDR3: CASSAGGGGPEQYF
V: TRBV27; size: -; J: TRBJ2-1; D: TRBD2; DNA: TGTGCCAGCAGTGCGCGGGGGAGGGCCTGGGAAGAGCAGTTCTTC; CDR3: CASSARGRAWEEQFF
V: TRBV27; size: -; J: TRBJ2-1; D: TRBD2; DNA: TGTGCCAGCAGTTCCGAACCGGGACTAGCGGGACGTGAGCAGTTCTTC; CDR3: CASSSEPGLAGREQFF